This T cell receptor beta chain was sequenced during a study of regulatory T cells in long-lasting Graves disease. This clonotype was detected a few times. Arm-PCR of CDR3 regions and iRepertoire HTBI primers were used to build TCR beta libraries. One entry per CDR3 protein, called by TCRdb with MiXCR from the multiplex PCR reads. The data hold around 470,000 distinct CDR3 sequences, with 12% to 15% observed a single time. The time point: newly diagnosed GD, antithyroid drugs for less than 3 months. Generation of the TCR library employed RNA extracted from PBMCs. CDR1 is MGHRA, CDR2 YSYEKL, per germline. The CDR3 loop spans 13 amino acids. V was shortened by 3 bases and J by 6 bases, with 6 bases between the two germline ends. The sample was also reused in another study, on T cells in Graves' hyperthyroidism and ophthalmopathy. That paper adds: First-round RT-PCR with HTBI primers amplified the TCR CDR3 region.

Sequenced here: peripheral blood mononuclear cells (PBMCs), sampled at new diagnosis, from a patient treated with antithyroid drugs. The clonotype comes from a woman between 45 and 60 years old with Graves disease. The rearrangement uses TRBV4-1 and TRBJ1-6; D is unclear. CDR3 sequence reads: CASSHGPNSPLHF. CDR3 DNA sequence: TGCGCCAGCAGCCACGGACCTAATTCACCCCTCCACTTT.